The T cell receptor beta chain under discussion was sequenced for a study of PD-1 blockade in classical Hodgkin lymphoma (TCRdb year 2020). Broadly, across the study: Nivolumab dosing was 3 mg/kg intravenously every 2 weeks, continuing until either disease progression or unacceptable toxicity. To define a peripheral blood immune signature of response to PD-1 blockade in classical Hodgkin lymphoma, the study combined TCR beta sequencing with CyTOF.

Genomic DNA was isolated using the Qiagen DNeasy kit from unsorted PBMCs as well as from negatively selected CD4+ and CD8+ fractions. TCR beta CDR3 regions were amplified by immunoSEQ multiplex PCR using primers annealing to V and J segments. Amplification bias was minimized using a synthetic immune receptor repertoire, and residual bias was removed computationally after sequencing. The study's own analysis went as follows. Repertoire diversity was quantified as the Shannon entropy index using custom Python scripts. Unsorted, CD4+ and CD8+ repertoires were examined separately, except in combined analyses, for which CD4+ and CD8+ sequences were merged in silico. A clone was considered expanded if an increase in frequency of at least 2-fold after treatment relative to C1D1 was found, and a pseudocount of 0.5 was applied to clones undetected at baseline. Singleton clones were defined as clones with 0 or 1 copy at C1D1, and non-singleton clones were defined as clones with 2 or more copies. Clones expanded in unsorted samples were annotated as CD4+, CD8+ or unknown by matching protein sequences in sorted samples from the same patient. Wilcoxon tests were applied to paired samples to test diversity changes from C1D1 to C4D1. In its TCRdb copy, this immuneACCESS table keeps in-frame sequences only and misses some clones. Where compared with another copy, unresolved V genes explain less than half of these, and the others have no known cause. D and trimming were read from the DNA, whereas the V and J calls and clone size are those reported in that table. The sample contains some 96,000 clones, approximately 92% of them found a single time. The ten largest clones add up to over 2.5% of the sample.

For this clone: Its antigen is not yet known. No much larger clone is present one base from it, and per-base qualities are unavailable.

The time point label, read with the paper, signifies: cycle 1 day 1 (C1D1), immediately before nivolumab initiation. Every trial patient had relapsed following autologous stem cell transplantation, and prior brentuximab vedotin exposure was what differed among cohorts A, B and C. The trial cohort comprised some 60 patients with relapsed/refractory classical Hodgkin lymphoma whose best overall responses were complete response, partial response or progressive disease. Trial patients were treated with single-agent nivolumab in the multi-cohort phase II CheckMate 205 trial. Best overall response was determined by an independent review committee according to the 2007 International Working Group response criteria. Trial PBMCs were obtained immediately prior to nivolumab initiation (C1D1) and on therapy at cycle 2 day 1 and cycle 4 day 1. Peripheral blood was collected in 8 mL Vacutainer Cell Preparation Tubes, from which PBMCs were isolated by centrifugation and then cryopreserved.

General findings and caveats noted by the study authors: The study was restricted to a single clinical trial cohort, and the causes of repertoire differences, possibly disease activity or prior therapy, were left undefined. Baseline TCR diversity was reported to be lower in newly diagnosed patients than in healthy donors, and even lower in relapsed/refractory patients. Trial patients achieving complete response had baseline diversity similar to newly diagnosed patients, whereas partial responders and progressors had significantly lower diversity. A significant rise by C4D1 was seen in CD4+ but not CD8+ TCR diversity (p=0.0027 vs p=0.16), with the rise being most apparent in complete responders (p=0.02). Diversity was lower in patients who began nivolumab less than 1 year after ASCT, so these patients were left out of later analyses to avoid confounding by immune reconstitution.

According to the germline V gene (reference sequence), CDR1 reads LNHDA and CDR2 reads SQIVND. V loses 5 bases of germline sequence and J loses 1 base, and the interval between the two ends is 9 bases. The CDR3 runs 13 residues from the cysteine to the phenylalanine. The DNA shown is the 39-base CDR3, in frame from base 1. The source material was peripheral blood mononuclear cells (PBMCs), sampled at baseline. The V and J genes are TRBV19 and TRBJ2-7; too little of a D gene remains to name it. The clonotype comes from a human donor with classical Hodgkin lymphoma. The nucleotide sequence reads TGTGCCAGTAGTCCCCGGGCTTCCTACGAGCAGTACTTC. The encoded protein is CASSPRASYEQYF.